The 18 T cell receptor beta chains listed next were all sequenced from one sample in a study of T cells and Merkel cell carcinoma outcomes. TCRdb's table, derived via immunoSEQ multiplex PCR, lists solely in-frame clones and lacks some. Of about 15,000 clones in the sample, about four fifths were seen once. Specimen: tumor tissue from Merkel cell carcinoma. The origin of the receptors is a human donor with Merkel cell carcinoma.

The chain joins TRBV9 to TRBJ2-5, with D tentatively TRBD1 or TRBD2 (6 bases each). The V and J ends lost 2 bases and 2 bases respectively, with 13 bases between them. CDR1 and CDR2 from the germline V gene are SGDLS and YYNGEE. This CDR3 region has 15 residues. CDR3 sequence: CASSVSGARQETQYF. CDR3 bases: TGTGCCAGCAGCGTTTCGGGGGCCCGACAAGAGACCCAGTACTTC.

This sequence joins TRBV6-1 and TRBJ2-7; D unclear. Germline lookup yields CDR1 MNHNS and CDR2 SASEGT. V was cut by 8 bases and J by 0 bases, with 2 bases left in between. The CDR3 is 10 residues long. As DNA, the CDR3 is TGTGCCAGCGGCTCCTACGAGCAGTACTTC. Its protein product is CASGSYEQYF.

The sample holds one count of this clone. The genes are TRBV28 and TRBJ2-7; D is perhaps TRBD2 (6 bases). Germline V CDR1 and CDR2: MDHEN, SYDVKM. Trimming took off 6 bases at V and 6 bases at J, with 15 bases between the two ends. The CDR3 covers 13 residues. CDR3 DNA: TGTGCCAGCAGCTCTGCCGGGACTGGCGAGCAGTACTTC. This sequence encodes CASSSAGTGEQYF.

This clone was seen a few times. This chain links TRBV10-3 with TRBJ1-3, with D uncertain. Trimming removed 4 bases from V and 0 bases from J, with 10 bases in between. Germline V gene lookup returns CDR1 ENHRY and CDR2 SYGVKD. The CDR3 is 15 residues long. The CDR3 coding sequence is TGTGCCATCAGTGGCGGTATCCACTCTGGAAACACCATATATTTT. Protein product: CAISGGIHSGNTIYF.

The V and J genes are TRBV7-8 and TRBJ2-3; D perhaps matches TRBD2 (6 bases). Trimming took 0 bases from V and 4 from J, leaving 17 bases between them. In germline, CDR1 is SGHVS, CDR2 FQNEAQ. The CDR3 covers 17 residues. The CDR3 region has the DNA TGTGCCAGCAGCTTAGCGCCCCGGAGGGGCTTTGCAGATACGCAGTATTTT. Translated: CASSLAPRRGFADTQYF.

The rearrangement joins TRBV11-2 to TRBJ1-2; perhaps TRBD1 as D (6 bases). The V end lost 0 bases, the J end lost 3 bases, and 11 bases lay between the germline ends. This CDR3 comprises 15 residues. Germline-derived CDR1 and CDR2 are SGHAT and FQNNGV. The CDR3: CASSLDRGGYYGYTF. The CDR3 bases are TGTGCCAGCAGCTTAGACAGGGGAGGGTACTATGGCTACACCTTC.

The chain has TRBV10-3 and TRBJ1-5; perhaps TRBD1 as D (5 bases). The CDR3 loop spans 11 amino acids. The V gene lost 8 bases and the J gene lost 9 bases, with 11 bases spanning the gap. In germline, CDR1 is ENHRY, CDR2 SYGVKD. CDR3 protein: CAIRDQGPQHF. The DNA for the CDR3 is TGTGCCATCCGAGACCAGGGGCCCCAGCATTTT.

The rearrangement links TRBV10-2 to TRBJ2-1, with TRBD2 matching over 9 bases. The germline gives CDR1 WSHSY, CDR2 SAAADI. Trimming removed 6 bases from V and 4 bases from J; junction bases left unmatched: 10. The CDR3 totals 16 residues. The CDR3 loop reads CASRLGGTSFYNEQFF. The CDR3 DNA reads TGCGCCAGCAGACTCGGGGGGACTAGCTTTTACAATGAGCAGTTCTTC.

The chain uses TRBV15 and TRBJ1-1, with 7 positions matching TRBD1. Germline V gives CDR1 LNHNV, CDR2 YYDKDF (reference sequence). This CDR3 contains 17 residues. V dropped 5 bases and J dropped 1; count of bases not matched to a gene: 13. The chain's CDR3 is CATSSGQTGPRNTEAFF. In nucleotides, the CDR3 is TGTGCCACCAGCTCGGGTCAGACAGGGCCGAGGAACACTGAAGCTTTCTTT.

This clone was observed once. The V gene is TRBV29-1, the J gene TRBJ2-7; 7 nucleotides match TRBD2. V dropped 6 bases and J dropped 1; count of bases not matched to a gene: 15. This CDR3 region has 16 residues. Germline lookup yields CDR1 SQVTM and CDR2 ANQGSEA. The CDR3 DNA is TGCAGCGTGGCGGGTGGGAGGGCCTCTAGGTCCTACGAGCAGTACTTC. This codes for CSVAGGRASRSYEQYF.

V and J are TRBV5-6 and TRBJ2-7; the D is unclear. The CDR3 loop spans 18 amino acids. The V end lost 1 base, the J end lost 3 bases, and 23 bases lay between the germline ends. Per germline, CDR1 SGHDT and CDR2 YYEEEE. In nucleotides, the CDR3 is TGTGCCAGCAGCTTGTTCGCAGGCCCCTCCTTCGAAGTCTACGAGCAGTACTTC. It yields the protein CASSLFAGPSFEVYEQYF.

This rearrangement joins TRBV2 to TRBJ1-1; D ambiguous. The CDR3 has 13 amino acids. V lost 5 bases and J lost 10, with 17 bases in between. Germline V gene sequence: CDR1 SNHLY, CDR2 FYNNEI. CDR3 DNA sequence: TGTGCCAGCAGTCCGCCTCGGGGTTTAGGAGCTTTCTTT. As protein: CASSPPRGLGAFF.

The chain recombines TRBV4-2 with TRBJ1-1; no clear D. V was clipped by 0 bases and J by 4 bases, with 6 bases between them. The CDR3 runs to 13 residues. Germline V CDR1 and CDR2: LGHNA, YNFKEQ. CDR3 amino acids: CASSQDPSTEAFF. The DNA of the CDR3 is TGTGCCAGCAGCCAAGATCCCAGCACTGAAGCTTTCTTT.

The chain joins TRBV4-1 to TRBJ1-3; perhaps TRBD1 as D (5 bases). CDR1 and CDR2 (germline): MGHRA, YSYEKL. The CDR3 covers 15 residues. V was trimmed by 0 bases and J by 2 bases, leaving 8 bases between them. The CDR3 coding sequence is TGCGCCAGCAGCCAAGAGGGGCAGCCTGGAAACACCATATATTTT. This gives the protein CASSQEGQPGNTIYF.

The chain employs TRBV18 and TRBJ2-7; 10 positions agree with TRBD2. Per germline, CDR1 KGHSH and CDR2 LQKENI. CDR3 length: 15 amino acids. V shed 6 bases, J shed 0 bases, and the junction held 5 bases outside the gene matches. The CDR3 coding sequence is TGTGCCAGCTCCTCTAGCGGGGGCAGCTCCTACGAGCAGTACTTC. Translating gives CASSSSGGSSYEQYF.

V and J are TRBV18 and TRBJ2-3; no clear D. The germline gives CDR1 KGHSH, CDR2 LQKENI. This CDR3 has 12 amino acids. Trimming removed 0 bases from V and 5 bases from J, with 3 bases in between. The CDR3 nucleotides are TGTGCCAGCTCACCACCGGTAGATACGCAGTATTTT. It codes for CASSPPVDTQYF.

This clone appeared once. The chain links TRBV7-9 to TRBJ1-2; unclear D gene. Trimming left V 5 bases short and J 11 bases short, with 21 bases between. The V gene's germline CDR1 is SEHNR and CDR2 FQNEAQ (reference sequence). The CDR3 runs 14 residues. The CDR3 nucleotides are TGTGCCAGCAGCCCTACATTGGGAAGTAATGAATACACCTTC. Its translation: CASSPTLGSNEYTF.

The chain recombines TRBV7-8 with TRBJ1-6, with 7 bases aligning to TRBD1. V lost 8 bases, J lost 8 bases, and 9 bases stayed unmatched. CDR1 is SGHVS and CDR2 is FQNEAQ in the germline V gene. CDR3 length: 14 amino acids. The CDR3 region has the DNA TGTGCCAGCTGCCTGACAGGGAGGGATTCACCCCTCCACTTT. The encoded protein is CASCLTGRDSPLHF.